This record looks at one TCR beta chain sequence and its context. This sample is part of a study of T cell changes during pregnancy in multiple sclerosis. Clones were read by immunoSEQ multiplex PCR, and TCRdb kept only the in-frame ones, dropping some. Of around 50,000 clones in the sample, approximately 91% were seen once. Germline CDR1 is MNHEY and CDR2 is SVGAGI. V lost 4 bases and J lost 8, with 14 bases in between. The CDR3 covers 13 residues. The starting material was CD4+ T cells from peripheral blood mononuclear cells, obtained in the third trimester of pregnancy. The sequence was collected from a female donor with multiple sclerosis, enrolled in a pregnancy study. The rearrangement links TRBV6-5 to TRBJ1-1; D is possibly TRBD1 (6 bases). The CDR3 DNA reads TGTGCCAGCAGTTTTGGGACACCGAACGAAGCTTTCTTT. It is translated as CASSFGTPNEAFF.